The following is a T cell receptor beta chain sequence with its context. Its recognized antigen is unknown. Nothing much larger sits one base from this clone, and base qualities are not available. This sample stems from a study of blood T cell repertoires in COVID-19 (dated by TCRdb to 2018 to 2020). Study-level background: Samples covering the acute and convalescent phases of COVID-19 were provided by collaborators in the United States, Italy and Spain. Where available, HLA class I and class II types were taken from metadata supplied by the sample provider and were not determined by assay-based typing. The samples were drawn from two sources: the first 160 participants of the ongoing ImmuneRACE study, and about 1,300 subjects contributed by 6 global collaborators. Nearly every sample came with metadata listing a de-identified subject ID, COVID-19 status, age in years and sex. The repertoires were released in a freely available public database meant as a resource for research on the immune response to SARS-CoV-2. Subjects who had been exposed to COVID-19, were actively infected with it, or had recovered from it provided the deeply sampled blood TCRbeta repertoires that made up the dataset. The material from the prospective study consisted of cDNA or gDNA derived from T cells, B-cell-depleted T cells, or PBMCs.

General findings and caveats noted by the study authors: The amount of clinical and demographic metadata varied by source and participant and was provided uncurated.

The collaborating institutions used their own protocols to collect whole blood in K2EDTA tubes. For TCRbeta analysis, collaborators shipped samples as frozen whole blood, isolated PBMCs, or DNA extracted from either of those sample types. For CDR1 and CDR2, the germline V gene lists MDHEN and SYDVKM. The cysteine opens and the phenylalanine closes a CDR3 of 14 amino acids. The kept DNA is CDR3 alone, 42 bases in frame from the first base. V loses 7 bases, J loses 8 bases, and the germline ends lie 17 bases apart. The immunoSEQ Assay, a bias-controlled multiplex PCR, was used to amplify TCRbeta CDR3 regions from genomic DNA. As for how the authors treated the data: The number of nucleated cells in each sample was estimated by amplification of reference gene primers within the assay. To quantify the absolute abundance of each unique TCRbeta CDR3 rearrangement, sequence reads were collapsed and filtered. For each sample, productive Simpson clonality was calculated as the square root of Simpson's diversity index across productive rearrangements. In its TCRdb copy, this immuneACCESS table keeps in-frame sequences only and misses some clones. Where compared with another copy, unresolved V genes explain less than half of these, and the others have no known cause. D and trimming were read from the DNA, whereas the V and J calls and clone size are those reported in that table. The sample yields over 200,000 clones; roughly 84% were counted once. The biggest ten clones account for under 2.5% of the sample.

The chain links TRBV28 with TRBJ1-4, with TRBD1 tentatively as D gene (6 bases match). The sample was peripheral blood. This TCR was recovered from a man in his forties with active or convalescent COVID-19. The nucleotides read TGTGCCAGCACTCGGCGAGGGGGTCGGGAAAAACTGTTTTTT. It encodes CASTRRGGREKLFF.